What follows describes a single TCR beta chain. Its antigen is still unknown. Nothing much larger sits one base from this clone, and base qualities are not available. V drops 5 bases and J drops 0 bases, leaving 5 bases in between. The CDR3 contains 13 residues, cysteine and phenylalanine counted. Only the CDR3 portion is preserved as DNA: 39 bases, with reading frame beginning at the first base. CDR1 is given as SQVTM and CDR2 as ANQGSEA, both from the germline V gene. These data originate in a study of CD8 T cells in Susac syndrome (dated by TCRdb to the late 2010s). For the study in its entirety: Whether CD8+ T cell activation and differentiation in Susac syndrome was antigen driven was tested using repertoire sequencing. Clonality of the CD8+ T cell repertoire was compared between eleven to twelve healthy donors, about 14 Susac syndrome patients and 15 multiple sclerosis patients.

Findings and caveats that apply to the study as a whole: The number of individuals in the TCR sequencing and HLA analysis was recognized as being relatively small.

RNA was extracted using the RNeasy kit, and roughly 0.5 to 1 ug of the RNA was reverse transcribed with random hexamers. The immunoSEQ multiplex PCR assay, covering 54 Vbeta and 13 Jbeta segments, was used to amplify TCR beta CDR3 regions. To correct PCR amplification bias, a synthetic template baseline was used for both primer optimization and computational correction. The paper's data handling went like this. Reads were annotated to V, D and J genes according to IMGT and were analyzed with immunoSEQ Analyzer, with only productive sequences retained. To calculate clonality, Shannon entropy was normalized by log2 of the number of productive unique sequences and then subtracted from one. For each patient and control, public and private clones were evaluated within the 100 most prevalent clones. Clones were defined as Susac-specific if absent from the healthy and MS cohorts, from some 1,000 published viral clones and from other ImmuneACCESS disease sequences. Starting from the raw public reads, TCRdb applied fastp trimming at Q25, assembled clones with MiXCR and retained in-frame beta chains. Each CDR3 protein gets just one entry, which takes the most common genes and DNA from the rows behind it. The V and J calls come from TCRdb's annotation, not from the publication. This sample is represented by some 450,000 distinct CDR3 sequences; around 85% of them were singletons. The biggest ten clones account for approximately 0.12% of the sample.

Peripheral blood CD8+ and CD4+ T cells from healthy donors, Susac syndrome patients and multiple sclerosis patients were profiled by high-throughput TCR beta sequencing. Multiple sclerosis controls were treatment-naive patients with stable or active relapsing-remitting disease fulfilling revised McDonald criteria. Bulk CD8+ and CD4+ T cells were purified by magnetic negative isolation, while CD8+ TEMRA cells were enriched using FACS. Blood was drawn into EDTA tubes, processed within 24 hours, and PBMCs were isolated by density gradient centrifugation. PBMCs intended for TCR sequencing were cryopreserved in liquid nitrogen and were subsequently thawed in a 37 degrees C water bath. A purity of at least 90% was achieved for sorted or isolated CD4+, CD8+ and CD8+ TEMRA cells.

Sequencing was carried out using CD8+ T cells from PBMCs. This sequence uses TRBV29-1 and TRBJ2-6; confidence is insufficient to name the D gene. The origin of this receptor is a human donor with multiple sclerosis. DNA sequence: TGCAGCGTTCGGCACTCTGGGGCCAACGTCCTGACTTTC. It specifies CSVRHSGANVLTF.